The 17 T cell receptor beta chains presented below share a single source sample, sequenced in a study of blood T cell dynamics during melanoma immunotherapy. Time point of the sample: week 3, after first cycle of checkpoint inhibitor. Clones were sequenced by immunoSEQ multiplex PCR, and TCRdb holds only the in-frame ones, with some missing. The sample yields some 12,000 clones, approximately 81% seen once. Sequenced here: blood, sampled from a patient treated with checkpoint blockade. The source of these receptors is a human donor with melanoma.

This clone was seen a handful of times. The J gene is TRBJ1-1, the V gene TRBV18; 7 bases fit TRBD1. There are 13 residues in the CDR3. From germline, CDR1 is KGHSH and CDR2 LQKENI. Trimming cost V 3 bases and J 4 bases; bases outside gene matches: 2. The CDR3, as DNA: TGTGCCAGCTCACCGGGACAGCTCACTGAAGCTTTCTTT. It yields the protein CASSPGQLTEAFF.

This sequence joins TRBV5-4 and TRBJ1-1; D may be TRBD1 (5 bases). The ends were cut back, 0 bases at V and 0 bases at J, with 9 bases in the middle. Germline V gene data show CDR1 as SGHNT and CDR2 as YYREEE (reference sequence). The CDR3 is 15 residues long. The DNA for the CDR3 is TGTGCCAGCAGCTTGGACAAGGGGCTGAACACTGAAGCTTTCTTT. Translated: CASSLDKGLNTEAFF.

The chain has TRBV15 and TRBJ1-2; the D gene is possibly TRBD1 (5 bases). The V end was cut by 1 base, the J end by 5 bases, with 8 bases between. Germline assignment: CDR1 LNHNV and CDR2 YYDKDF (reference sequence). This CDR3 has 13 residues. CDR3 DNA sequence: TGTGCCACCAGCAGAGGGGACGGTTATGGCTACACCTTC. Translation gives CATSRGDGYGYTF.

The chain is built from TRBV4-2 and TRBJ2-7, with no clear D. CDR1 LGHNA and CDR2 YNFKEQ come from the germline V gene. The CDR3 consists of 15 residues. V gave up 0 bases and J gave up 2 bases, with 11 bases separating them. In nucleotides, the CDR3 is TGTGCCAGCAGCCAAGAACCCACGGCTACCTACGAGCAGTACTTC. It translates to CASSQEPTATYEQYF.

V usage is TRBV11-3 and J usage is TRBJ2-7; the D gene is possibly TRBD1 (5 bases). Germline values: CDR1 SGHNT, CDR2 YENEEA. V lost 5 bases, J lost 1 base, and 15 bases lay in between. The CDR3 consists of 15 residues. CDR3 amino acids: CASSTSRVPSYEQYF. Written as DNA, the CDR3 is TGTGCCAGCAGCACGTCCAGGGTTCCGTCCTACGAGCAGTACTTC.

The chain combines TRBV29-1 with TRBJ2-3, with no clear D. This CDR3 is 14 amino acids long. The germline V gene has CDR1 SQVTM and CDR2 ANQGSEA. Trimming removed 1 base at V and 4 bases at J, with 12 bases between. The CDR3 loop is CSVEGWDIADTQYF. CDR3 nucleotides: TGCAGCGTTGAAGGATGGGATATTGCAGATACGCAGTATTTT.

This CDR3 reads CASSQSPRQGALDTQYF. As DNA, the CDR3 is TGCGCCAGCAGTCAATCCCCACGACAGGGGGCATTAGATACGCAGTATTTT. This sequence joins TRBV23-1 and TRBJ2-3, with TRBD1 identical over 10 bases. TRBV23-1 is placed among ORFs of uncertain function. The V segment lost 0 bases and the J segment 5 bases; nucleotides outside the gene matches: 8. The CDR3 runs to 17 residues.

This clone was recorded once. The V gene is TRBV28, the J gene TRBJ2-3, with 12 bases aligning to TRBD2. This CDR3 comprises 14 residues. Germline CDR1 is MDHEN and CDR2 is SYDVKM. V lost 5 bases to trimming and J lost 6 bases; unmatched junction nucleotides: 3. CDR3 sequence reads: CASSLTSGGDTQYF. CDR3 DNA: TGTGCCAGCAGTCTAACTAGCGGGGGGGATACGCAGTATTTT.

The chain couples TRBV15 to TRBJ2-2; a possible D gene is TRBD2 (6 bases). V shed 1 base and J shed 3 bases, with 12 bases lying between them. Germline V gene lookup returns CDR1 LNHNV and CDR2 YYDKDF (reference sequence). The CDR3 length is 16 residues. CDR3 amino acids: CATSRGGGYDTGELFF. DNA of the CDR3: TGTGCCACCAGCAGAGGCGGAGGGTACGACACCGGGGAGCTGTTTTTT.

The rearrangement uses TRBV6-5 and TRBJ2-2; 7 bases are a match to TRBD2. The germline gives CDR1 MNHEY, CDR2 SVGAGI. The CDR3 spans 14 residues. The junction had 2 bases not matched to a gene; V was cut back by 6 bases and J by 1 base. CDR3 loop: CASSRGVNTGELFF. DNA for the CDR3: TGTGCCAGCAGCCGGGGGGTGAACACCGGGGAGCTGTTTTTT.

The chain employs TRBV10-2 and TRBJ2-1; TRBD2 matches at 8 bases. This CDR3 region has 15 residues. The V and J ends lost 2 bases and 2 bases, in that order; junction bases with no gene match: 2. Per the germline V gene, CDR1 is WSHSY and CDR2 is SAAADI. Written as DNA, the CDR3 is TGCGCCAGCAGTGAGGTAGCGGGAACCTACAATGAGCAGTTCTTC. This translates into CASSEVAGTYNEQFF.

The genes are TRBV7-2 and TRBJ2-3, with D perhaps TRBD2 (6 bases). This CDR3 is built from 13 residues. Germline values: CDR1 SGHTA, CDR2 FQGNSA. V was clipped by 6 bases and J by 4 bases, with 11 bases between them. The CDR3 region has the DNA TGTGCCAGCAGGAGGGAGGCTGCAGATACGCAGTATTTT. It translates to CASRREAADTQYF.

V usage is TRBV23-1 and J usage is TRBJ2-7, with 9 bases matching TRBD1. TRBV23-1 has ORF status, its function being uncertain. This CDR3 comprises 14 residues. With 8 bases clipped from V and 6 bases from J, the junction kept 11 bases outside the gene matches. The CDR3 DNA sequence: TGCGCCAGCGGGGGGGACAGGGACGAATCCGAGCAGTACTTC. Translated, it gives CASGGDRDESEQYF.

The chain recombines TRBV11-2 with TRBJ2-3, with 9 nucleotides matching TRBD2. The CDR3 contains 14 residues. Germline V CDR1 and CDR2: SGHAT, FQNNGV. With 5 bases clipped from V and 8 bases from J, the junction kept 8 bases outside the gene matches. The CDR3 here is CASSPGTSRGTQYF. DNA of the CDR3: TGTGCCAGCAGCCCCGGGACTAGCCGAGGTACGCAGTATTTT.

CDR3 protein: CASSLDGGYGYTF. The CDR3 nucleotides read TGCGCCAGCAGCTTAGATGGAGGCTATGGCTACACCTTC. The V and J genes are TRBV5-1 and TRBJ1-2; D ambiguous. CDR3 size: 13 residues. The V gene lost 2 bases and the J gene lost 4 bases, with 9 bases spanning the gap. The V gene's germline CDR1 is SGHRS and CDR2 YFSETQ.

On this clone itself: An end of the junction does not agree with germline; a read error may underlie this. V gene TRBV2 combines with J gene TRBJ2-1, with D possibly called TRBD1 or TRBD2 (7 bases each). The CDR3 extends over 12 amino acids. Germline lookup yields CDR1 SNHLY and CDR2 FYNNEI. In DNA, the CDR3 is TGTGCCAGCAGTGATAGGTGGCAGGGGGGGCTCTTC. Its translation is CASSDRWQGGLF.

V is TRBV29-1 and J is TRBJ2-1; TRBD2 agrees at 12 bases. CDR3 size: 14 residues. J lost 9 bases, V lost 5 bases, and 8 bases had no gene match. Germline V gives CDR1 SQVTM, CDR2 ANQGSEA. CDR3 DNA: TGCAGCGTTACTCTAGCGGGGGGGCATGGTGAGCAGTTCTTC. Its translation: CSVTLAGGHGEQFF.